The present entry profiles one TCR beta chain with its context. In the authors' workflow: Estimation of nucleated cell counts relied on the amplification of reference gene primers. Sequenced by immunoSEQ multiplex PCR; TCRdb stores in-frame clones only, minus some. V and J calls and clone size follow that table, whereas D and trimming were derived from the DNA. The data contain 100,000 or so clones, less than 80% of them singletons. The data stem from a study of blood T cell repertoires in COVID-19. On the study more broadly: Material from acute and convalescent COVID-19 was sourced from the United States, Italy and Spain. T cells, B-cell-depleted T cells, or PBMCs provided the cDNA or gDNA that served as material.

V was trimmed by 3 bases and J by 4 bases, leaving 9 bases between them. Germline V gene data show CDR1 as LNHNV and CDR2 as YYDKDF (reference sequence). This CDR3 comprises 13 residues. This clonotype originated in a man between 65 and 80 years old with active or convalescent COVID-19. The chain employs TRBV15 and TRBJ1-1; D gene uncertain. The sequencing sample was made of peripheral blood. The CDR3 sequence: CATSRETGTEAFF. DNA for the CDR3: TGTGCCACCAGCAGGGAGACTGGCACTGAAGCTTTCTTT.